This T cell receptor (beta chain) derives from a study of cytomegalovirus exposure and HLA in healthy donors. General study results and limits: 87-base-pair reads could not separate some V segments, including TRBV6-2 and TRBV6-3. A later analysis appeared to link common viral pathogens to several of the most significant clusters. Using a false discovery rate of 0.05, a later analysis showed that approximately 17,000 TCR beta sequences were associated with HLA alleles.

This CDR3 contains 15 residues. V dropped 0 bases and J dropped 1 base, with 10 bases sitting between them. Germline CDR1 LGHNA, CDR2 YSLEER. Primers for the PCR totalled 60 Vbeta and 13 Jbeta. Per the original methods: Roughly 76 million unique TCR beta chains, some 9.9 million of them shared, were counted by a later analysis. Using immunoSEQ multiplex PCR, the repertoire was profiled, and TCRdb retains in-frame clones only, with some absent. The V and J calls and clone size come from that table; D and trimming were worked out from the DNA. The table shows about 100,000 clones, with over 65% occurring only once. For this clone: Its antigen is unidentified.

This clonotype was sampled from a woman aged 55 to 70 in good health and CMV-seronegative. The sample consisted of PBMCs. V gene TRBV4-3 combines with J gene TRBJ2-7; D is unclear. The CDR3 protein is CASSQEISSSYEQYF. The CDR3 DNA is TGCGCCAGCAGCCAAGAAATTTCATCATCCTACGAGCAGTACTTC.